This T cell receptor (beta chain) was sequenced during a study of shared clonotypes between healthy human individuals. Notes on the study in general: How much donors shared clonotypes was expected to be affected by sequencing depth.

A word on this clone: The antigen remains undetermined.

Germline CDR1 MGHDK, CDR2 SYGVNS. The CDR3 sequence is 14 residues long. V gave up 6 bases and J gave up 6 bases, with 17 bases separating them. Splitting of each subset's genomic DNA was done evenly across several immunoSEQ plates. Clones were read by immunoSEQ multiplex PCR, and TCRdb kept only the in-frame ones, dropping some. The sample lists 2,500,000 or so clones; roughly 92% were seen once. This chain uses TRBV25-1 with TRBJ1-2, with TRBD1 as a possible D gene (6 bases). Sequenced sample: naive CD4+ T cells from PBMCs. As to subset: CD45RA+ positively selected. The clonotype was recovered from a man between 18 and 29 years old in good health. Some clones in this sample may be carry-over from other donors' samples. CDR3 sequence: CASSLGGRTDGYTF. The CDR3 nucleotides read TGTGCCAGCAGCCTAGGGGGACGGACTGATGGCTACACCTTC.